This T cell receptor (beta chain) came from a study of CD8+CD57+ T cells in acquired aplastic anemia. Researchers used genomic DNA as the template to profile TCR beta VDJ and CDR3. In TCRdb, the reads were re-called with MiXCR into one record per CDR3 protein. Of around 120,000 distinct CDR3 sequences listed, approximately 36% are singletons. Sequencing involved patients with CD8+CD57+ cell expansion previously shown by flow cytometry. Germline lookup yields CDR1 SQVTM and CDR2 ANQGSEA. The CDR3 consists of 13 residues. V gave up 6 bases and J gave up 6 bases, with 16 bases separating them. The chain has TRBV29-1 and TRBJ2-3; the D gene is possibly TRBD1 (5 bases). Sequencing input: sorted CD4+, CD8+, or CD8+CD57+ T cells (not recorded which) from PBMCs. This TCR came from a human donor with aplastic anemia. The CDR3 coding sequence is TGCAGCGTCGTACAGGTAAGAGGTGATACGCAGTATTTT. Translation: CSVVQVRGDTQYF.